This TCR beta chain is drawn from a study of blood T cell repertoires in COVID-19. At the level of the study: T cells, B-cell-depleted T cells, or PBMCs provided the cDNA or gDNA that served as material.

Trimming removed 1 base at V and 6 bases at J, with 10 bases between. Germline assignment: CDR1 MNHNS and CDR2 SASEGT. The CDR3 is 13 residues long. This table comes from immunoSEQ multiplex PCR, and its TCRdb copy is limited to in-frame clones, with some not included. Of 150,000 to 200,000 clones in the sample, more than 65% were seen once. The chain links TRBV6-1 to TRBJ2-7, with D possibly TRBD2 on 5 matching bases. The receptor was isolated from an elderly woman with acute or convalescent COVID-19. Specimen: peripheral blood. The CDR3 DNA sequence: TGTGCCAGCAGTGAAGAATCGAGGGCCGAGCAGTACTTC. The encoded protein is CASSEESRAEQYF.